This record looks at one T cell receptor (beta chain) sequence and its context. This sample's time point: newly diagnosed GD, antithyroid drugs for less than 3 months. RNA from PBMCs was the source of the TCR library. TCR beta libraries were built with iRepertoire HTBI primers and Arm-PCR of CDR3 regions. TCRdb reprocessed the multiplex PCR reads with MiXCR, giving one entry per CDR3 protein. This sample has around 500,000 distinct CDR3 sequences, with about 16% found just once. The data stem from a study of regulatory T cells in long-lasting Graves disease. Background on the study: Duration of antithyroid drug therapy among newly diagnosed Graves' patients was under 3 months.

Another study also made use of these data, one on T cells in Graves' hyperthyroidism and ophthalmopathy. That investigation notes: An absence of ophthalmopathy progression within 18 months meant stable Graves' hyperthyroidism. Uncontrolled infections, other autoimmune diseases, pregnancy or lactation led to exclusion of patients.

The source of this sequence is a middle-aged woman with Graves disease. Here the sequenced sample was peripheral blood mononuclear cells (PBMCs), taken at new diagnosis, from a patient treated with antithyroid drugs.

In DNA form, the CDR3 reads TGTGCCAGCAGCTCCCGAGGGAGTTCGCGCGAAAAACTGTTTTTT. It yields the protein CASSSRGSSREKLFF. J is TRBJ1-4 and V is TRBV7-9, with D uncertain. This CDR3 is built from 15 residues. Germline CDR1 reads SEHNR; CDR2 reads FQNEAQ (reference sequence). V lost 4 bases and J lost 8, with 17 bases in between.